This T cell receptor (beta chain) comes out of a study of primary melanoma T cells and metastatic recurrence (dated by TCRdb to the early 2020s). For the wider study: The cohort consisted of just under 200 primary melanomas of stage T2 to T4, each more than 1 mm thick. Histopathological grading of tumor-infiltrating lymphocytes was compared with the T-cell fraction derived from sequencing. Whether T-cell fraction and T-cell repertoire clonality in primary melanoma tumors predicted patient outcome was tested in the study. The T-cell fraction measured by TCR beta sequencing was compared against progression-free survival as the clinical outcome.

The patients had surgically resected primary melanoma that was considered potentially curable but at risk of metastatic recurrence. As regards this clone: Its cognate antigen has yet to be identified. No per-base quality is available; no much larger clone lies one base away.

Overall study outcomes, separate from this receptor: A T-cell fraction above 20% appeared protective regardless of ulceration status, mitotic rate or nodal disease. Progression-free survival prediction was reportedly improved more by adding T-cell fraction to tumor thickness than by adding any other histopathological variable. An effective T-cell-mediated antitumor response in primary melanoma was framed by the authors only as a suggestion, not a demonstrated mechanism. Progression-free survival was reportedly predicted by the tumor T-cell fraction independently of thickness, ulceration, mitotic rate and age.

Trimming costs V 4 bases and J 5 bases, and their ends lie 11 bases apart. The germline V gene gives CDR1 as MNHGY and CDR2 as SAAAGT. The CDR3 sequence holds 13 residues, the cysteine and phenylalanine included. The kept DNA is CDR3 alone, 39 bases in frame from the first base. Library preparation was by the immunoSEQ multiplex PCR assay. Primary melanoma tumor tissue was subjected to high-throughput sequencing of the T-cell receptor beta chain. The study's own analysis went as follows. The repertoire analyses covered TCRB CDR3 sharing between samples and the distribution of insertions and deletions. The predictive value of the T-cell fraction was ranked against histopathological variables by a gradient-boosted model. In TCRdb, the immuneACCESS table is reduced to in-frame sequences with V and J assigned. These tables do not hold every clone; where another copy was compared, an unresolved V gene accounts for under half, and the others remain unexplained. V, J and clone size are those of that table, while D and trimming were read from the DNA. The sample includes more than 90 clones, with about 87% observed a single time. The ten largest account for about 32% of the sample.

Sequencing input: melanoma tumor tissue. The TCR sequence derives from a human donor with melanoma. This chain is built from TRBV6-8 and TRBJ1-1, with the D gene call left open. The CDR3: CASSWGGGTEAFF. The DNA sequence follows: TGTGCCAGCAGTTGGGGAGGAGGGACTGAAGCTTTCTTT.